This TCR beta chain comes out of a study of T cell responses to AZD1222 COVID-19 vaccine. Study information: Second doses were pooled across both intervals (about 4 or about 12 weeks).

Study results and caveats: Donors, mostly white British, included more females; clonal diversity was possibly underestimated. Unmutated regions of variants are reportedly targeted by nearly half of spike-specific TCRs.

The CDR3 is 15 residues long. The V end lost 7 bases, the J end lost 0 bases, and 13 bases lay between the germline ends. Germline V CDR1 and CDR2: SNHLY, FYNNEI. Notes on this clone: As yet, its antigen is unknown.

Using immunoSEQ multiplex PCR, the repertoire was profiled, and TCRdb retains in-frame clones only, with some absent. The data show about 120,000 clones, about 89% seen once. The chain joins TRBV2 to TRBJ2-1; D gene unclear. This clonotype was sampled from an adult in good health. This specimen was peripheral blood, taken on day 0 of AZD1222 vaccination. Written as DNA, the CDR3 is TGTGCCAGCATCGCTAGACCAAGCTCCTACAATGAGCAGTTCTTC. This gives the protein CASIARPSSYNEQFF.